These T cell receptor beta chains were read from a single sample in a study of T cell responses to AZD1222 COVID-19 vaccine. Assay: immunoSEQ multiplex PCR; the TCRdb copy retains only in-frame clones and omits some. The repertoire has 150,000 or so clones, roughly nine tenths of them found once; the top ten carry about 5%. Sequencing was performed on peripheral blood, taken on day 0 of MenACWY control vaccination. The receptors were gathered from an adult in good health. Both conserved end residues are part of each CDR3. Fields, in order: V gene, J gene, D gene, clone size, CDR3 DNA, CDR3 protein. D genes are given only for firm matches. Part of the rows lack a size; the others show once, few, many or a class for expanded clones.

>TRBV28|TRBJ2-1|NA|NA
TGTGCCAGCAGCGCAATACGAGGGTCCTACAATGAGCAGTTCTTC
CASSAIRGSYNEQFF
>TRBV5-1|TRBJ2-5|TRBD2|NA
TGCGCCAGCAGCTTGGCGGGACTAGCGGGGGGAAGAGAGACCCAGTACTTC
CASSLAGLAGGRETQYF
>TRBV27|TRBJ1-1|TRBD1|few
TGTGCCAGCAGTTTAGTGTTTCAGGGGGCGTGGGGCACTGAAGCTTTCTTT
CASSLVFQGAWGTEAFF
>TRBV6-2/TRBV6-3|TRBJ1-5|NA|NA
TGTGCCAGCAGTTACCTGCGTGGGGCCTCCCATAGCAATCAGCCCCAGCATTTT
CASSYLRGASHSNQPQHF
>TRBV19|TRBJ2-4|NA|NA
TGTGCCAGTAGTCCCCGGGACGGCTCTTGGACTCAGTACTTC
CASSPRDGSWTQYF
>TRBV2|TRBJ2-1|NA|NA
TGTGCCAGCAGCGACCAGGGACTCTCCTTCTCCTACAATGAGCAGTTCTTC
CASSDQGLSFSYNEQFF
>TRBV29-1|TRBJ2-1|TRBD1|NA
TGCAGCGTTGACGGGACAGGGGGCTATGAGCAGTTCTTC
CSVDGTGGYEQFF
>TRBV4-3|TRBJ1-2|NA|NA
TGCGCCAGCAGCCAAGGAGTCCCCTCTCATGGCTACACCTTC
CASSQGVPSHGYTF
>TRBV4-3|TRBJ1-2|NA|NA
TGCGCCAGCAGCCAGAGGTATAGGTCTAACTATGGCTACACCTTC
CASSQRYRSNYGYTF
>TRBV9|TRBJ1-1|NA|once
TGTGCCAGCAGCGTGCGGACCTCTTCAGCTGAAGCTTTCTTT
CASSVRTSSAEAFF